The 29 T cell receptor beta chains reported below all come from one sample, sequenced in a study of control samples from healthy donors and cancer patients. The data were produced by immunoSEQ multiplex PCR, yet TCRdb's version contains in-frame clones alone and is incomplete. Among 200,000 or so clones, roughly 94% were seen once, and the ten largest hold 1.5%. The source material was blood. These receptors were obtained from a man aged 45-65 years in good health.

This chain connects TRBV4-3 to TRBJ2-2; no clear D gene. CDR3 size: 17 residues. V dropped 0 bases and J dropped 0 bases, with 11 bases sitting between them. Germline V CDR1 and CDR2: LGHNA, YSLEER. DNA for the CDR3: TGCGCCAGCAGCCAAGAGGGAAGCCTTGCGAACACCGGGGAGCTGTTTTTT. Residues: CASSQEGSLANTGELFF.

J is TRBJ1-3 and V is TRBV3-1 (or the pseudogene TRBV3-2); TRBD1 might be the D (6 bases). V shed 4 bases and J shed 4 bases, with 17 bases lying between them. CDR1 and CDR2 from the germline V gene are LGHDT and YNNKEL (reference sequence). The CDR3 is made up of 16 amino acids. The chain's CDR3 is CASSPLQVTGGNTIYF. Here the CDR3 DNA reads TGTGCCAGCAGCCCTCTTCAGGTTACAGGGGGAAACACCATATATTTT.

This clone occurred once. This chain uses TRBV6-2 or TRBV6-3 with TRBJ1-1; a possible D gene is TRBD1 (5 bases). CDR3 size: 13 residues. V lost 2 bases and J lost 4, with 8 bases in between. Germline CDR1 is MNHEY and CDR2 is SVGEGT. CDR3 residues: CASSYEGRTEAFF. Written as DNA, the CDR3 is TGTGCCAGCAGTTACGAGGGGCGCACTGAAGCTTTCTTT.

This chain joins TRBV3-1 (or the pseudogene TRBV3-2) and TRBJ2-1; no definite D call. Germline V gene data show CDR1 as LGHDT and CDR2 as YNNKEL (reference sequence). CDR3 length: 15 residues. V lost 0 bases and J 3 bases, leaving 9 bases between the germline ends. This CDR3 is CASSQDISGYNEQFF. The CDR3 coding sequence is TGTGCCAGCAGCCAAGATATCAGTGGCTACAATGAGCAGTTCTTC.

The chain recombines TRBV6-5 with TRBJ1-5; possibly TRBD1 for D (6 bases). Germline V CDR1 and CDR2: MNHEY, SVGAGI. CDR3 size: 13 residues. Trimming pared 4 bases from V and 7 bases from J, leaving 11 bases between. The DNA for the CDR3 is TGTGCCAGCAGTTCACAGAGGGGGCAGCCCCAGCATTTT. Its protein product is CASSSQRGQPQHF.

V usage is TRBV5-4 and J usage is TRBJ2-1, with 8 bases lining up with TRBD1. The CDR3 runs to 15 residues. The ends lost 4 bases at V and 5 bases at J; junction bases unmatched: 8. The V gene's germline CDR1 is SGHNT and CDR2 YYREEE (reference sequence). The chain's CDR3 is CASSPQGARNNEQFF. The DNA of the CDR3 is TGTGCCAGCAGCCCTCAGGGGGCGCGGAACAATGAGCAGTTCTTC.

Turning to this clone: One end of the junction does not line up with germline, which may come from a read error. This chain uses TRBV6-5 with TRBJ1-2, with D uncertain. The CDR3 length is 13 residues. Germline V gene lookup returns CDR1 MNHEY and CDR2 SVGAGI. The DNA of the CDR3 is TGTGCCGGCAGAAGACAAAATAACTATGGCTACACCTTC. It is translated as CAGRRQNNYGYTF.

The V gene is TRBV3-1 (or the pseudogene TRBV3-2), the J gene TRBJ2-5, with 8 bases lining up with TRBD1. CDR1 LGHDT and CDR2 YNNKEL come from the germline V gene (reference sequence). This CDR3 spans 15 amino acids. Trimming cost V 3 bases and J 5 bases; bases outside gene matches: 8. The CDR3 loop reads CASSQGQAWVETQYF. CDR3 nucleotide sequence: TGTGCCAGCAGCCAGGGACAGGCGTGGGTGGAGACCCAGTACTTC.

This sequence joins TRBV11-2 and TRBJ2-2; D perhaps matches TRBD2 (5 bases). The germline gives CDR1 SGHAT, CDR2 FQNNGV. CDR3 size: 14 residues. V was pared by 0 bases and J by 8 bases, with 10 bases between. The CDR3 reads CASSLDLAGGELFF. The CDR3 DNA is TGTGCCAGCAGCTTAGACCTAGCCGGTGGGGAGCTGTTTTTT.

The rearrangement joins TRBV20-1 to TRBJ1-5; TRBD1 is a possible D gene (6 bases). The CDR3 consists of 13 residues. V lost 3 bases and J 9 bases, leaving 15 bases between the germline ends. The V gene's germline CDR1 is DFQATT and CDR2 SNEGSKA (reference sequence). The CDR3 here is CSASRGRFRPQHF. For the CDR3, the DNA is TGCAGTGCTAGTAGGGGGAGATTTCGGCCCCAGCATTTT.

This chain links TRBV9 with TRBJ2-1; 7 bases are shared with TRBD2. The junction had 6 bases not matched to a gene; V was cut back by 2 bases and J by 7 bases. CDR1 is SGDLS and CDR2 is YYNGEE in the germline V gene. The CDR3 totals 14 residues. The CDR3, as DNA: TGTGCCAGCAGCGTTAGGAGCGGGGCAAATGAGCAGTTCTTC. This translates into CASSVRSGANEQFF.

The CDR3 coding sequence is TGTGCCAGCAGTTTCAGCGGGGGGGTTACCGGGGAGCTGTTTTTT. Translated: CASSFSGGVTGELFF. J is TRBJ2-2 and V is TRBV28, with 10 nucleotides matching TRBD2. V dropped 3 bases and J dropped 5; count of bases not matched to a gene: 3. Germline CDR1 is MDHEN and CDR2 is SYDVKM. The CDR3 loop spans 15 amino acids.

This clone appeared once. The chain recombines TRBV9 with TRBJ1-1, with D perhaps TRBD1 (5 bases). This CDR3 is 13 amino acids long. CDR1 and CDR2 (germline): SGDLS, YYNGEE. The germline V and J ends were trimmed by 2 bases and 8 bases, with 13 bases remaining between them. This CDR3 reads CASSVDKGSEAFF. The CDR3 bases are TGTGCCAGCAGCGTTGATAAGGGGTCGGAAGCTTTCTTT.

The chain couples TRBV11-2 to TRBJ2-1, with D uncertain. Trimming removed 2 bases at V and 7 bases at J, with 0 bases between. The CDR3 spans 10 residues. Germline CDR1 and CDR2: SGHAT and FQNNGV. The CDR3 DNA follows: TGTGCCAGCAGCTTAAATGAGCAGTTCTTC. This translates into CASSLNEQFF.

The chain has TRBV12-3 or TRBV12-4 and TRBJ1-2; no clear D gene. This CDR3 has 13 amino acids. Trimming cost V 7 bases and J 3 bases, with 12 bases left between them. Here the CDR3 reads CASNPTGHYGYTF. The CDR3 DNA is TGTGCCAGCAACCCAACGGGCCACTATGGCTACACCTTC.

The chain couples TRBV13 to TRBJ1-2, with D perhaps TRBD1 (5 bases). Germline assignment: CDR1 PRHDT and CDR2 FYEKMQ (reference sequence). The length of the CDR3 is 15 residues. V was cut by 1 base and J by 6 bases, with 15 bases left in between. CDR3 in DNA: TGTGCCAGCAGCTTAGAAGCGGGGGATGGAGATGGCTACACCTTC. Translation: CASSLEAGDGDGYTF. The whole variable domain, remainder taken from reference TRBV13 and TRBJ1-2, is AAGVIQSPRHLIKEKRETATLKCYPIPRHDTVYWYQQGPGQDPQFLISFYEKMQSDKGSIPDRFSAQQFSDYHSELNMSSLELGDSALYFCASSLEAGDGDGYTFGSGTRLTVV.

A single count supports this clone. V gene TRBV5-1 combines with J gene TRBJ2-1, with TRBD1 identical over 10 bases. The CDR3 extends over 15 amino acids. V shed 1 base, J shed 5 bases, and the junction held 3 bases outside the gene matches. CDR1 and CDR2 (germline): SGHRS, YFSETQ. CDR3 sequence: CASSLSGQGDNEQFF. CDR3 bases: TGCGCCAGCAGCTTGTCTGGACAGGGGGACAATGAGCAGTTCTTC.

This clone showed up just once. The chain combines TRBV5-1 with TRBJ1-3; D perhaps matches TRBD1 (5 bases). CDR1 is SGHRS and CDR2 is YFSETQ in the germline V gene. CDR3 size: 16 residues. V lost 0 bases and J lost 0, with 10 bases in between. The CDR3 region is CASSLAGTVSGNTIYF. In nucleotides, the CDR3 is TGCGCCAGCAGCTTGGCCGGGACGGTCTCTGGAAACACCATATATTTT.

The gene calls are TRBV4-2 and TRBJ2-7; 8 nucleotides line up with TRBD1. The J segment lost 5 bases and the V segment lost 4 bases, leaving 4 bases of the junction unmatched. This CDR3 is built from 13 residues. Germline CDR1 and CDR2: LGHNA and YNFKEQ. The CDR3 loop reads CASSLDRDHEQYF. The CDR3 DNA is TGTGCCAGCAGCCTGGACAGGGACCACGAGCAGTACTTC.

This rearrangement joins TRBV30 to TRBJ1-6; D unresolved. This CDR3 comprises 15 residues. Germline-derived CDR1 and CDR2 are GTSNPN and SVGIG (reference sequence). The ends were cut back, 7 bases at V and 0 bases at J, with 13 bases in the middle. This CDR3 is CASKRESSYNSPLHF. The CDR3 nucleotides are TGTGCCTCAAAGCGGGAGAGCTCCTATAATTCACCCCTCCACTTT.

The J gene is TRBJ2-5, the V gene TRBV29-1; no clear D gene. The germline gives CDR1 SQVTM, CDR2 ANQGSEA. V was pared by 8 bases and J by 5 bases, with 18 bases between. CDR3 size: 13 residues. CDR3 nucleotides: TGCAGCTTCAACGGGTTTCTGGGGGAGACCCAGTACTTC. Encoded protein: CSFNGFLGETQYF.

The chain has TRBV30 and TRBJ1-3; D possibly corresponds to TRBD1 (5 bases). V lost 0 bases and J lost 2, with 5 bases in between. The CDR3 sequence is 13 residues long. The germline V gene encodes CDR1 GTSNPN and CDR2 SVGIG (reference sequence). The CDR3 is CAWSVQAGNTIYF. In DNA form, the CDR3 reads TGTGCCTGGAGTGTACAGGCTGGAAACACCATATATTTT. The full variable domain, in which reference TRBV30 and TRBJ1-3 provide the parts outside the CDR3, is SQTIHQWPATLVQPVGSPLSLECTVEGTSNPNLYWYRQAAGRGLQLLFYSVGIGQISSEVPQNLSASRPQDRQFILSSKKLLLSDSGFYLCAWSVQAGNTIYFGEGSWLTVV.

The rearrangement joins TRBV7-2 to TRBJ1-1; 10 nucleotides match TRBD1. CDR3 size: 15 residues. Looked up from germline, CDR1 is SGHTA and CDR2 is FQGNSA. V was clipped by 2 bases and J by 2 bases; unmatched bases: 2. CDR3 DNA sequence: TGTGCCAGCAGCTTACGACAGGGGGCCAACACTGAAGCTTTCTTT. Protein: CASSLRQGANTEAFF. The entire variable domain, with the rest obtained from reference TRBV7-2 and TRBJ1-1, is as follows: GAGVSQSPSNKVTEKGKDVELRCDPISGHTALYWYRQSLGQGLEFLIYFQGNSAPDKSGLPSDRFSAERTGGSVSTLTIQRTQQEDSAVYLCASSLRQGANTEAFFGQGTRLTVV.

The V and J genes are TRBV19 and TRBJ2-1; TRBD2 aligns across 7 bases. V shed 1 base and J 9 bases; nucleotides not matched to a gene: 3. The CDR3 sequence is 13 residues long. Germline loops: CDR1 LNHDA, CDR2 SQIVND (reference sequence). The CDR3 loop reads CASSIGRGTEQFF. The CDR3 DNA reads as TGTGCCAGTAGTATAGGGCGGGGGACTGAGCAGTTCTTC.

The chain couples TRBV19 to TRBJ1-4; possible D gene TRBD1, 5 bases. CDR3 length: 15 amino acids. Germline V gene lookup returns CDR1 LNHDA and CDR2 SQIVND (reference sequence). V lost 4 bases and J lost 4, with 13 bases in between. The CDR3 protein is CASSTAGALNEKLFF. The DNA of the CDR3 is TGTGCCAGTAGTACGGCCGGGGCGCTTAATGAAAAACTGTTTTTT.

The V call is TRBV28, the J call TRBJ1-1, with unresolved D. V gave up 3 bases and J gave up 0 bases, with 8 bases separating them. Per the germline V gene, CDR1 is MDHEN and CDR2 is SYDVKM. The CDR3 covers 14 residues. The CDR3 sequence is CASSLAGMNTEAFF. The CDR3 DNA follows: TGTGCCAGCAGTTTGGCAGGAATGAACACTGAAGCTTTCTTT. Looking up the rest from reference TRBV28 and TRBJ1-1 gives the full variable domain: DVKVTQSSRYLVKRTGEKVFLECVQDMDHENMFWYRQDPGLGLRLIYFSYDVKMKEKGDIPEGYSVSREKKERFSLILESASTNQTSMYLCASSLAGMNTEAFFGQGTRLTVV.

The rearrangement joins TRBV10-3 to TRBJ2-7, with a possible D match to TRBD1 (6 bases). This CDR3 has 11 amino acids. Trimming shortened V by 4 bases and J by 7 bases, and 8 bases separated the two germline ends. CDR1 is ENHRY, CDR2 SYGVKD, per germline. CDR3 in amino acids: CAISGTGEQYV. In nucleotides, the CDR3 is TGTGCCATCAGTGGAACAGGGGAGCAGTACGTC.

The chain links TRBV18 to TRBJ2-2, with 7 bases fitting TRBD1. Germline CDR1 and CDR2: KGHSH and LQKENI. The CDR3 loop spans 16 amino acids. V was clipped by 6 bases and J by 1 base; unmatched bases: 8. The DNA for the CDR3 is TGTGCCAGCTCGCCAGGACAGGCCTTGAACACCGGGGAGCTGTTTTTT. This gives the protein CASSPGQALNTGELFF.

The CDR3 here is CASRLQGYNEQFF. The CDR3 nucleotides are TGTGCCAGTCGATTACAGGGATACAATGAGCAGTTCTTC. V gene TRBV27 combines with J gene TRBJ2-1, with a possible D match to TRBD1 (6 bases). The CDR3 spans 13 residues. CDR1 and CDR2 (germline): MNHEY, SMNVEV (reference sequence). Trimming pared 9 bases from V and 4 bases from J, leaving 13 bases between.